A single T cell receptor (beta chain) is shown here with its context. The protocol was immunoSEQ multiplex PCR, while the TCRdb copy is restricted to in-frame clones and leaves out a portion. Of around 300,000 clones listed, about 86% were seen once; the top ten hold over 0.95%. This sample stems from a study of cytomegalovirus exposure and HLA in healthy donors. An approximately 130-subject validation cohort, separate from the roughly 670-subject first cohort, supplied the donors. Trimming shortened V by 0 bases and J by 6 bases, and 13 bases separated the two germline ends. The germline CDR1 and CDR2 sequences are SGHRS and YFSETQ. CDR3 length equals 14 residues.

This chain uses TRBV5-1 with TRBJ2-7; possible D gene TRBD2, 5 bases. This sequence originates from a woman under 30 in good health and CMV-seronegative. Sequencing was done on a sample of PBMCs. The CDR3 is CASSLGEWDREQYF. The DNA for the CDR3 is TGCGCCAGCAGCTTGGGGGAGTGGGATCGCGAGCAGTACTTC.